This TCR beta chain originates from a study of T cell responses to AZD1222 COVID-19 vaccine. Study-wide findings and caveats: After two AZD1222 doses, spike-specific TCR breadth and depth rose versus day 0. Vaccine-related CD4 TCRs covered spike, predominating at 160-218 and 743-854. Regions left unmutated in variants are reportedly the target of nearly half of spike-specific TCRs.

Clones were sequenced by immunoSEQ multiplex PCR, and TCRdb holds only the in-frame ones, with some missing. The sample records about 69,000 clones, around four fifths being singletons. Turning to this clone: Its antigen remains unknown.

Germline values: CDR1 WSHSY, CDR2 SAAADI. V lost 7 bases, J lost 4 bases, and 7 bases lay in between. The CDR3 is 11 residues long. The sequencing here drew on peripheral blood, taken 28 days after the second AZD1222 dose. This TCR was sampled from an adult who received the AZD1222 COVID-19 vaccine. V is TRBV10-2 and J is TRBJ2-5; no reliable D call. CDR3 sequence (DNA): TGCGCCAGCATGGTGCGAGAGACCCAGTACTTC. Translated, it gives CASMVRETQYF.